What follows describes a single TCR beta chain. Antigen: not known. V lost 0 bases, J lost 5 bases, and 13 bases lay in between. Germline V lookup: CDR1 SGHTA, CDR2 FQGNSA. The CDR3 spans 15 residues. This specimen belongs to a study of blood T cells in healthy people across ages. About the study: Capturing about one barcoded beta molecule per two T cells was achieved by template switching. Study-wide points: From one million sequenced T cells, diversity estimates were lower bounds.

Together with a sample-barcoded 5' primer, a J-beta primer mix was included in a second PCR lasting roughly 6 to 12 cycles. TCRdb analysed the 5' RACE reads with MiXCR anew, one entry per CDR3 protein. The sample holds 1.5 million to 2 million distinct CDR3 sequences, 49% seen once. The sequenced sample consisted of blood. This chain uses TRBV7-2 with TRBJ2-5, with TRBD1 as a possible D gene (6 bases). This sequence originates from a woman aged 35 to 49 in good health. CDR3 region: CASSLAPNRAETQYF. Written as DNA, the CDR3 is TGTGCCAGCAGCTTAGCCCCCAACAGGGCCGAGACCCAGTACTTC.